These T cell receptor beta chains were read from a single sample in a study of shared clonotypes between healthy human individuals. Libraries were prepared by immunoSEQ multiplex PCR; TCRdb keeps only in-frame clonotypes and omits some of them. Altogether 2 million to 2.5 million clones are present, approximately 96% being singletons, with the ten largest covering roughly 0.13%. The sample taken for sequencing was naive CD4+ T cells sorted from blood. Source of these receptors: a man aged 18 to 30 in good health. Both conserved end residues are part of each CDR3. The order of the fields is V gene, clone size, CDR3 protein. For some rows the clone size is stated as once, few or many, or as a class when expanded; others skip it.

TRBV5-4,.,CASSLSMGGQETQYF
TRBV21-1,.,CASSPTSGWNEQETQYF
TRBV6-1,once,CASSDLHRGWDQPQHF
TRBV27,.,CASTKIPGPYEQYF
TRBV5-4,.,CASSFERGPQDTQYF
TRBV21-1,.,CASSKKRGTGAVSNYGYTF
TRBV18,.,CASSASSTDTQYF
TRBV11-2,.,CASSSTGLSSYNEQFF
TRBV7-2,.,CASSLSAGLAGHTQYF
TRBV27,.,CASSSTRTGELFF
TRBV19,.,CASSSDRRTDTQYF